A selection of T cell receptor beta chains follows, all from one sample in a study of shared clonotypes between healthy human individuals. The table came from immunoSEQ multiplex PCR; TCRdb's copy has only in-frame clones and leaves some out. The table includes approximately 840,000 clones, approximately 97% detected once. The specimen sequenced was naive CD8+ T cells sorted from blood. The receptor set was obtained from a man in his thirties or forties in good health. Both conserved end residues are part of each CDR3. The order of the fields is D gene, J gene, V gene, CDR3 DNA, CDR3 protein. A D gene is named only where the DNA matches it firmly.

d_gene: TRBD2; j_gene: TRBJ2-7; v_gene: TRBV5-1; CDR3nt: TGCGCCAGCAGCAAGTTGGGACTAGCGGAGGAGTTGGGAGTCTACGAGCAGTACTTC; CDR3aa: CASSKLGLAEELGVYEQYF
d_gene: .; j_gene: TRBJ1-1; v_gene: TRBV7-9; CDR3nt: TGTGCCAGCAACCCCATGGGGGGCCGGACTGAAGCTTTCTTT; CDR3aa: CASNPMGGRTEAFF
d_gene: .; j_gene: TRBJ1-1; v_gene: TRBV5-4; CDR3nt: TGTGCCAGCAGCCCTGGTGGCCAGGACAACACTGAAGCTTTCTTT; CDR3aa: CASSPGGQDNTEAFF
d_gene: .; j_gene: TRBJ2-7; v_gene: TRBV10-2; CDR3nt: TGCGCCAGCAGTGAGCCGGCCTACGAGCAGTACTTC; CDR3aa: CASSEPAYEQYF
d_gene: TRBD2; j_gene: TRBJ2-1; v_gene: TRBV11-3; CDR3nt: TGTGCCAGCAGCTTACCCCCGGGACTAGCGGCCTACAATGAGCAGTTCTTC; CDR3aa: CASSLPPGLAAYNEQFF
d_gene: .; j_gene: TRBJ1-1; v_gene: TRBV30; CDR3nt: TGTGCCTCCCAGACGGCCTCCCTGGAGGCTTTCTTT; CDR3aa: CASQTASLEAFF
d_gene: .; j_gene: TRBJ2-1; v_gene: TRBV9; CDR3nt: TGTGCCAGCAGCACCGACGGTGAAACCTACAATGAGCAGTTCTTC; CDR3aa: CASSTDGETYNEQFF
d_gene: TRBD2; j_gene: TRBJ2-1; v_gene: TRBV19; CDR3nt: TGTGCCAGTAGGAAAAGGACTAGTCGCGATGAGCAGTTCTTC; CDR3aa: CASRKRTSRDEQFF
d_gene: .; j_gene: TRBJ2-1; v_gene: TRBV29-1; CDR3nt: TGCAGCGTTGGAAGGGACAATGAGCAGTTCTTC; CDR3aa: CSVGRDNEQFF
d_gene: .; j_gene: TRBJ1-1; v_gene: TRBV18; CDR3nt: TGTGCCAGCTCACCACCGATCGAAGGGCCTGAAGCTTTCTTT; CDR3aa: CASSPPIEGPEAFF